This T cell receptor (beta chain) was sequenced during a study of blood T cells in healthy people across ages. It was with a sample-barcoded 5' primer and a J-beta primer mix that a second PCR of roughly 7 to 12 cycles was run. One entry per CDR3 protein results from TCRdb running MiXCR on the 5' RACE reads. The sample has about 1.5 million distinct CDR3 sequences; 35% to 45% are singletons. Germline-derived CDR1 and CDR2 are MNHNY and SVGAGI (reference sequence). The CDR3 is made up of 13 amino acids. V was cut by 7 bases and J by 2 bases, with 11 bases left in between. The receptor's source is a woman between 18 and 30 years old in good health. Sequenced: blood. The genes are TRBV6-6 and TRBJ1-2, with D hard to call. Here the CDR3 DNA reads TGTGCCAGCACACGCGGTGGGAACTATGGCTACACCTTC. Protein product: CASTRGGNYGYTF.